The clone carrying this TCR beta chain was counted many times. Antigen: not known. Expressed TCRB transcripts were sequenced because the entire RNA isolate underwent reverse transcription. TCRdb's copy holds only in-frame clones and misses some; the assay was immunoSEQ multiplex PCR. In the table there are some 200,000 clones, around 9.9% of which are singletons. The data belong to a study of beta chain features in type 1 diabetes. Study results and caveats: cDNA-based sequencing might over-represent cells highly expressing TCR.

The V gene's germline CDR1 is SQVTM and CDR2 ANQGSEA. The CDR3 spans 13 residues. V lost 4 bases, J lost 0 bases, and 7 bases lay in between. Sequencing input: central memory CD4+ T cells from blood. This TCR was sampled from a man between 18 and 35 years old in good health. This chain joins TRBV29-1 and TRBJ2-1; D uncertain. The CDR3 loop reads CSVVPRSYNEQFF. The CDR3 nucleotides read TGCAGCGTTGTGCCCCGCTCCTACAATGAGCAGTTCTTC.